In this sample, the clone carrying this T cell receptor beta chain turned up many times. Its specificity is not known. This entry comes from a study of T-cell reconstitution after alpha-beta-depleted transplantation in children. Study-level findings and limits: Several patients had high TCRbeta diversity at day 60; it came from surviving recipient T cells and thymic progenitors. At the one-year point after transplant, T-cell counts and TCRbeta diversity were found to come mostly from T cells that had been newly produced. By about two months after transplant, alpha-beta T cells reportedly arose from several hundred graft clones that had expanded.

For TCRbeta, the library was prepared with unique molecular identifiers. TCRdb re-analysed the PCR reads in MiXCR, keeping a single row per CDR3 protein. This sample yields fewer than 550,000 distinct CDR3 sequences, of which approximately 10% are seen a single time; around 15% belongs to the top ten. CDR3 length: 10 residues. V shed 6 bases and J shed 8 bases, with 7 bases lying between them. Germline CDR1 SQVTM, CDR2 ANQGSEA. The receptor's source is a female patient aged 2 to 10 who had a stem cell transplant for aplastic anemia, so the T cells may come from the graft donor. This chain uses TRBV29-1 with TRBJ1-4, with unresolved D. Sequencing was performed on PBMCs, mostly from graft donor cells, taken 180 days after TCRalphabeta/CD19-depleted stem cell transplant. CDR3 DNA: TGCAGCGTCCTGAGGGAAAAACTGTTTTTT. Translated, it gives CSVLREKLFF.